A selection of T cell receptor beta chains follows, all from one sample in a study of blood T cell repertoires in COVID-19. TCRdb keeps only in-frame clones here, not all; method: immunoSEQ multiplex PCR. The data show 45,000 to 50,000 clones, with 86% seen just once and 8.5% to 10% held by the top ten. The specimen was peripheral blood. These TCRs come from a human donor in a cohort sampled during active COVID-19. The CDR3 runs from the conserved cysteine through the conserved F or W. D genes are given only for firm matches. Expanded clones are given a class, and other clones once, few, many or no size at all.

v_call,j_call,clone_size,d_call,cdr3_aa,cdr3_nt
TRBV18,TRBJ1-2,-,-,CASSPSTGYTF,TGTGCCAGCTCACCATCGACAGGCTACACCTTC
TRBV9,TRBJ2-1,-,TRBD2,CASSVETSGGDEQFF,TGTGCCAGCAGCGTAGAGACTAGCGGGGGTGATGAGCAGTTCTTC
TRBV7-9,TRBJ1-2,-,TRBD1,CASSSPTGVEGGYTF,TGTGCCAGCAGCTCCCCGACAGGGGTTGAGGGGGGCTACACCTTC
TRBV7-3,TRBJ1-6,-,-,CASSRSFSKPLHF,TGTGCCAGCAGTCGATCGTTCAGTAAGCCCCTCCACTTT
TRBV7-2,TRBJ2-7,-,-,CASSLGGFRSYEQYF,TGTGCCAGCAGCTTAGGAGGGTTTCGGTCCTACGAGCAGTACTTC
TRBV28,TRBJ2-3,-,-,CASSFRGRLVTDTQYF,TGTGCCAGCAGTTTTCGAGGGAGGTTGGTCACAGATACGCAGTATTTT
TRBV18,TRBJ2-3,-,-,CASSRSAGPDTQYF,TGTGCCAGCTCACGGTCAGCGGGCCCAGATACGCAGTATTTT
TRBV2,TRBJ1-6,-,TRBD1,CASRHQGAGDSPLHF,TGTGCCAGCAGGCATCAGGGGGCAGGGGATTCACCCCTCCACTTT
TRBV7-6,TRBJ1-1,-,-,CASSLSSAEAEAFF,TGTGCCAGCAGCTTATCATCGGCGGAAGCTGAAGCTTTCTTT
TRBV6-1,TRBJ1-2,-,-,CASSDRAEGYGYTF,TGTGCCAGCAGTGACAGGGCGGAAGGCTATGGCTACACCTTC
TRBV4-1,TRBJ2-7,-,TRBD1,CASSHGVQGRTYEQYF,TGCGCCAGCAGCCATGGGGTACAGGGGCGAACCTACGAGCAGTACTTC
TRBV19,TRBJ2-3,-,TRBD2,CASSRKRGGTDTQYF,TGTGCCAGTAGCCGAAAGCGGGGGGGCACAGATACGCAGTATTTT
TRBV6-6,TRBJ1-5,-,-,CASKDRFRQPQHF,TGTGCCAGCAAAGACAGGTTTCGTCAGCCCCAGCATTTT
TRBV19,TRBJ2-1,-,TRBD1,CASSRTGTGLYNEQFF,TGTGCCAGTAGCCGGACCGGGACAGGGTTATACAATGAGCAGTTCTTC
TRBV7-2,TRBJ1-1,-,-,CASASERVREAFF,TGTGCCAGCGCCTCGGAGCGGGTCCGTGAAGCTTTCTTT
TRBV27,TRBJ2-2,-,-,CASRPGSHTGELFF,TGTGCCAGCAGACCCGGGTCCCACACCGGGGAGCTGTTTTTT
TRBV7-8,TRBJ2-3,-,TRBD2,CASSGIAGEIDTQYF,TGTGCCAGCAGCGGGATAGCGGGGGAAATTGATACGCAGTATTTT
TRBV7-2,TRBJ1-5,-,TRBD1,CASSRDRLNQPQHF,TGTGCCAGCAGCCGGGACAGACTCAATCAGCCCCAGCATTTT
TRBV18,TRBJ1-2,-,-,CASSPSQGFGGYTF,TGTGCCAGCTCACCATCACAGGGTTTCGGCGGCTACACCTTC
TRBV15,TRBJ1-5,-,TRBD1,CATSSGTGLSGPQHF,TGTGCCACCAGCAGCGGGACAGGCCTATCAGGGCCCCAGCATTTT
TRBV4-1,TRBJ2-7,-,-,CASSRGGEAYEQYF,TGCGCCAGCAGCAGAGGCGGGGAGGCCTACGAGCAGTACTTC
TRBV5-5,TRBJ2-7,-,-,CASSLRDTHTYEQYF,TGTGCCAGCAGCTTGAGGGACACCCACACCTACGAGCAGTACTTC
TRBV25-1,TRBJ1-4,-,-,CASSVAAANEKLFF,TGTGCCAGCAGTGTAGCGGCGGCTAATGAAAAACTGTTTTTT
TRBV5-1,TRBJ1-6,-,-,CASSSIPGNNSPLHF,TGCGCCAGCAGCTCCATCCCAGGGAATAATTCACCCCTCCACTTT
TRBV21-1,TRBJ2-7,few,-,CASKDQGAVEQYF,TGTGCCAGCAAGGACCAGGGGGCGGTGGAGCAGTACTTC
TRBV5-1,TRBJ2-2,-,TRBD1,CASSWQGQGAGELFF,TGCGCCAGCAGCTGGCAGGGACAGGGGGCCGGGGAGCTGTTTTTT
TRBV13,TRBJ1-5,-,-,CASSVGGGLTQPQHF,TGTGCCAGCAGCGTAGGGGGGGGTTTAACTCAGCCCCAGCATTTT